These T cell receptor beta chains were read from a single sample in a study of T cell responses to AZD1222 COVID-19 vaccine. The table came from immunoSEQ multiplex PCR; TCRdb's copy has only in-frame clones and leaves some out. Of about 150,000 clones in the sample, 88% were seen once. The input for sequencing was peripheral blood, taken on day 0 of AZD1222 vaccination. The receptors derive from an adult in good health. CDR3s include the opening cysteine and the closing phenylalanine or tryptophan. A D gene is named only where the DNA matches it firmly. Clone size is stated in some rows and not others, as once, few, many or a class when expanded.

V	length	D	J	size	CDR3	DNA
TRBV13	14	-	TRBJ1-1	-	CASSFRTSNTEAFF	TGTGCCAGCAGCTTCCGGACGAGCAACACTGAAGCTTTCTTT
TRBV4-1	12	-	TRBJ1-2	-	CASSQDQGGYTF	TGCGCCAGCAGCCAAGATCAGGGTGGCTACACCTTC
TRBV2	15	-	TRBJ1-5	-	CASNRPTGAHQPQHF	TGTGCCAGCAATCGCCCCACGGGGGCCCATCAGCCCCAGCATTTT
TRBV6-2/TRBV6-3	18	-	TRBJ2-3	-	CASSYPYGGQGSTDTQYF	TGTGCCAGCAGTTACCCCTACGGGGGACAAGGAAGCACAGATACGCAGTATTTT
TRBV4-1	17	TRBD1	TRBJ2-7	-	CASSRTSPGQNSYEQYF	TGCGCCAGCAGCCGCACCTCGCCGGGACAGAACTCCTACGAGCAGTACTTC
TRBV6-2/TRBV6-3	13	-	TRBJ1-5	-	CASSDTGTQPQHF	TGTGCCAGCAGTGACACAGGGACTCAGCCCCAGCATTTT
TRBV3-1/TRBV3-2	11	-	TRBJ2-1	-	CASSAIDEQFF	TGTGCCAGCAGCGCAATTGATGAGCAGTTCTTC
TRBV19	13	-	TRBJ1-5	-	CASSRQARQPQHF	TGTGCCAGTAGCCGACAGGCGAGGCAGCCCCAGCATTTT
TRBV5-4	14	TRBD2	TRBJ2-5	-	CASSLGLAAETQYF	TGTGCCAGCAGCTTGGGGCTAGCGGCAGAGACCCAGTACTTC
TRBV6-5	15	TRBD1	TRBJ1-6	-	CASSTRTGNNSPLHF	TGTGCCAGCAGTACCCGGACAGGCAATAATTCACCCCTCCACTTT
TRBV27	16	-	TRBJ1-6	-	CASSFAWQLHNSPLHF	TGTGCCAGCAGTTTCGCCTGGCAGCTCCATAATTCACCCCTCCACTTT
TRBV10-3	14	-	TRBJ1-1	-	CAISESEVSSEAFF	TGTGCCATCAGTGAGTCCGAAGTTTCGTCTGAAGCTTTCTTT
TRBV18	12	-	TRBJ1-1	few	CASGQLNTEAFF	TGTGCCAGCGGACAATTGAACACTGAAGCTTTCTTT
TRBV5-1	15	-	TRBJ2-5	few	CASSLGGSGGETQYF	TGCGCCAGCAGCTTGGGCGGAAGTGGGGGAGAGACCCAGTACTTC
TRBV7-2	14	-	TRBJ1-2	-	CASSLAHGTYGYTF	TGTGCCAGCAGCTTAGCCCATGGAACTTATGGCTACACCTTC
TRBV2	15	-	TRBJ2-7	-	CASFSGSGPGGEQYF	TGTGCCAGCTTTTCCGGCTCCGGGCCGGGTGGCGAGCAGTACTTC
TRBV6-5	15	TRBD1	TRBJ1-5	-	CASSTSGTGGQPQHF	TGTGCCAGCAGTACCTCCGGGACAGGGGGTCAGCCCCAGCATTTT
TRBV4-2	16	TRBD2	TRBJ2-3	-	CASSQDRTSGADTQYF	TGTGCCAGCAGCCAAGATAGGACTAGCGGGGCAGATACGCAGTATTTT
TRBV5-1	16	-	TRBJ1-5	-	CASSHSRKWVSRPQHF	TGCGCCAGCAGCCACAGTCGGAAGTGGGTTTCGCGGCCCCAGCATTTT
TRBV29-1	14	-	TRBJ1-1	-	CSVVTGSRNTEAFF	TGCAGCGTTGTAACTGGAAGCAGGAACACTGAAGCTTTCTTT
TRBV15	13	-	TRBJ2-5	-	CATSRDWGETQYF	TGTGCCACCAGCAGAGATTGGGGTGAGACCCAGTACTTC
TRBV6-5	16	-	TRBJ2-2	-	CASSWVTRINTGELFF	TGTGCCAGCAGTTGGGTCACGCGAATTAACACCGGGGAGCTGTTTTTT
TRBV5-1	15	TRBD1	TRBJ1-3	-	CASSEGQFSGNTIYF	TGCGCCAGCAGCGAGGGACAGTTTTCCGGAAACACCATATATTTT
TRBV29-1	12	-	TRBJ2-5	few	CSVGDVRGTQYF	TGCAGCGTCGGGGACGTTCGGGGGACCCAGTACTTC
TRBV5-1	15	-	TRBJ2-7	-	CASSFNPGSNYEQYF	TGCGCCAGCAGCTTTAACCCGGGCTCCAACTACGAGCAGTACTTC
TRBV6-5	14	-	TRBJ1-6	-	CASSYQEYNSPLHF	TGTGCCAGCAGTTACCAGGAGTATAATTCACCCCTCCACTTT
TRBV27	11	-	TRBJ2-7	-	CAVGGTYEQYF	TGTGCCGTCGGAGGGACCTACGAGCAGTACTTC
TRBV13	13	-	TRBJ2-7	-	CASSPGRVYEQYF	TGTGCCAGCAGCCCGGGCAGGGTTTACGAGCAGTACTTC
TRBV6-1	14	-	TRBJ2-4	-	CASSEQVAKNIQYF	TGTGCCAGCAGTGAACAGGTAGCCAAAAACATTCAGTACTTC
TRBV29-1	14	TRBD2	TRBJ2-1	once	CSVGGLAGLNEQFF	TGCAGCGTTGGGGGACTAGCGGGTCTCAATGAGCAGTTCTTC